This note documents a single TCR beta chain sequence. This sample is part of a study of regulatory and conventional T cells in RAG deficiency. TCRdb's copy holds only in-frame clones and misses some; the assay was immunoSEQ multiplex PCR. The data show 45,000 or so clones, around 90% seen once. The sorted conventional CD4+ T cells were CD25-low and CD127-high, with genomic DNA sequenced. The CDR3 covers 14 residues. The germline CDR1 and CDR2 sequences are SGHNT and YYREEE (reference sequence). V lost 3 bases, J lost 1 base, and 9 bases lay in between. These data were also filed under a second study, of regulatory T cells. As that study records: Amplification used 52 TRBV primers and 13 TRBJ primers.

The genes are TRBV5-4 and TRBJ2-3; no clear D. The sample comprised CD4+ effector T cells sorted from blood. The receptor was isolated from a human donor in good health. For the CDR3, the DNA is TGTGCCAGCAGCTCCACCGTCCGCACAGATACGCAGTATTTT. Its protein product is CASSSTVRTDTQYF.